The text below deals with one TCR beta chain. The data were obtained in a study of sequential checkpoint blockade in melanoma. Across the whole study: Both treatment sequences were followed by maintenance nivolumab.

Germline V CDR1 and CDR2: WSHSY, SAAADI. After removal of 6 bases from V and 5 bases from J, the junction contained 7 bases not matched to a gene. CDR3 length: 15 amino acids. As to treatment: randomized to nivolumab then ipilimumab (arm A) or the reverse (arm B). Profiling relied on immunoSEQ multiplex PCR, and the TCRdb table lists in-frame clones only, not all of them. There are about 9,600 clones in the sample; approximately 25% occur only once, and less than 20% lies in the top ten. The chain recombines TRBV10-2 with TRBJ2-3; 11 bases fit TRBD2. The specimen comprised tumor tissue (inferred from file names), sampled from a patient given nivolumab and ipilimumab in sequence. This sequence originates from a human donor with melanoma. CDR3 sequence reads: CASSALAGAGDTQYF. The CDR3, as DNA: TGCGCCAGCAGCGCACTAGCGGGAGCGGGAGATACGCAGTATTTT.